The present entry profiles one T cell receptor beta chain with its context. Its antigen is still unknown. The data belong to a study of cytomegalovirus exposure and HLA in healthy donors. Study information: According to later analysis, the same platform produced the 120 or so validation and about 630 first-cohort repertoires.

CDR3 length: 16 residues. Germline loops: CDR1 SGHDT, CDR2 YYEEEE. Trimming took off 4 bases at V and 0 bases at J, with 15 bases between the two ends. General study points: The authors listed some 160 TCR beta chains as cytomegalovirus-associated. The study found most TCR sequences rare, yet found some public TCRs in many donors.

Data came from immunoSEQ multiplex PCR; TCRdb stores just in-frame clones and leaves some out. The table lists approximately 200,000 clones, over 80% of them singletons, with more than 0.85% in the top ten. The receptor was isolated from a woman between 18 and 30 years old in good health and CMV-seronegative. Input material: PBMCs. The chain carries TRBV5-6 and TRBJ2-3, with D possibly being TRBD1 (5 bases). As DNA, the CDR3 is TGTGCCAGCAGCACACTATGGACACCTAGCACAGATACGCAGTATTTT. Amino acid sequence: CASSTLWTPSTDTQYF.